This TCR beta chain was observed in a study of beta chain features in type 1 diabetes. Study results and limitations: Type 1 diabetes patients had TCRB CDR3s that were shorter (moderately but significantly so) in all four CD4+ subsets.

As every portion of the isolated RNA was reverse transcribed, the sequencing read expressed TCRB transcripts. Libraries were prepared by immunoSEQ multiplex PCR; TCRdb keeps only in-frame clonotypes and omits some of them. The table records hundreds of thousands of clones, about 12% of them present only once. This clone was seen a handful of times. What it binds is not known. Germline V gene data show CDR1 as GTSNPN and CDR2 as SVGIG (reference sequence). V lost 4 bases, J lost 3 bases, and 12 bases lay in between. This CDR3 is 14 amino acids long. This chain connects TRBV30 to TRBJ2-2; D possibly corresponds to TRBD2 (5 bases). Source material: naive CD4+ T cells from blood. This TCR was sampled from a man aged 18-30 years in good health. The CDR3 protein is CAWKARRYTGELFF. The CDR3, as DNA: TGTGCCTGGAAAGCCAGGAGGTACACCGGGGAGCTGTTTTTT.